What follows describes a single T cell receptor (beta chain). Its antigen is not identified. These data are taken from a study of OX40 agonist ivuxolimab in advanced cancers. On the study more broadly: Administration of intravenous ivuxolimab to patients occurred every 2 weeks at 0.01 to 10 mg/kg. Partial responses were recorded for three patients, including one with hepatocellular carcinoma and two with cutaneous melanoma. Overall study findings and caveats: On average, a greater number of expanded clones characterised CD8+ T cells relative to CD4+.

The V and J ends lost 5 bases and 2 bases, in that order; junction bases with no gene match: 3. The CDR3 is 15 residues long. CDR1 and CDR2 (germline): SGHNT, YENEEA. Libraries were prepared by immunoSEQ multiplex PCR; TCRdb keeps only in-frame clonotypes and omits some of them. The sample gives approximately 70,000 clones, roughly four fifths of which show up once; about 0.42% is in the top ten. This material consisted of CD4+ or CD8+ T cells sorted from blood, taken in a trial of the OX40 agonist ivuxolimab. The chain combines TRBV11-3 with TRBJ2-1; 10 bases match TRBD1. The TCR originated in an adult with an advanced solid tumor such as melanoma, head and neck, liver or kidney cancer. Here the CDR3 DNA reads TGTGCCAGCAGCCAAGGACAGGGGGCCTACAATGAGCAGTTCTTC. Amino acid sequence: CASSQGQGAYNEQFF.